One sample yielded the 10 T cell receptor beta chains listed below, sequenced in a study of T-cell reconstitution after alpha-beta-depleted transplantation in children. Broader study findings: One year post-transplant, T-cell counts and diversity were largely derived from T cells produced anew.

Preparation of the TCRbeta library was carried out with unique molecular identifiers. TCRdb reprocessed the PCR reads with MiXCR, giving one entry per CDR3 protein. The profile shows some 300,000 distinct CDR3 sequences, 6.5% to 9% of them singletons. What these receptors recognize is not known. This material consisted of peripheral blood, taken 360 days after TCRalphabeta/CD19-depleted stem cell transplant. Receptor source: a female patient aged 2-10 years who had a stem cell transplant for Fanconi anemia, so the T cells may come from the graft donor.

The V gene is TRBV11-1, the J gene TRBJ2-1; D is perhaps TRBD1 (6 bases). Germline CDR1 and CDR2: SGHAT and FQDESV (reference sequence). The length of the CDR3 is 14 residues. V lost 2 bases and J 6 bases, leaving 11 bases between the germline ends. CDR3 sequence reads: CASSLLGGPNEQFF. Here the CDR3 DNA reads TGTGCCAGCAGCTTACTTGGGGGCCCCAATGAGCAGTTCTTC.

At least ten counts were recorded for this clonotype. CDR3: CSVDSPPGGNTIYF. The CDR3 DNA sequence: TGCAGCGTTGATAGCCCTCCAGGAGGAAACACCATATATTTT. The chain links TRBV29-1 to TRBJ1-3; D gene uncertain. V was trimmed by 3 bases and J by 4 bases, leaving 13 bases between them. This CDR3 is 14 amino acids long. Germline assignment: CDR1 SQVTM and CDR2 ANQGSEA.

This clonotype was seen at least ten times. The chain has TRBV4-3 and TRBJ1-1, with D unresolved. Trimming took 1 base from V and 2 from J, leaving 8 bases between them. CDR1 and CDR2 (germline): LGHNA, YSLEER. The CDR3 has 14 residues. Written as DNA, the CDR3 is TGCGCCAGCAGCCAAGCTGACGGCAACACTGAAGCTTTCTTT. Residues: CASSQADGNTEAFF.

V usage is TRBV11-3 and J usage is TRBJ2-1; D might be TRBD2 (6 bases). CDR3 length: 15 residues. Germline V CDR1 and CDR2: SGHNT, YENEEA. V gave up 1 base and J gave up 2 bases, with 9 bases separating them. The CDR3 region is CASSLGRGAYNEQFF. The CDR3 DNA reads TGTGCCAGCAGCTTAGGGAGGGGTGCCTACAATGAGCAGTTCTTC.

This clonotype has just a few counts. The rearrangement links TRBV13 to TRBJ2-1; the D is unclear. CDR3 length equals 13 residues. From germline, CDR1 is PRHDT and CDR2 FYEKMQ (reference sequence). V shed 0 bases and J shed 9 bases, with 9 bases lying between them. This CDR3 reads CASSLGSLGEQFF. The CDR3 nucleotides read TGTGCCAGCAGCTTAGGTAGTCTGGGTGAGCAGTTCTTC.

The sample holds many counts of this clonotype. The rearrangement joins TRBV28 to TRBJ1-1; 9 bases are shared with TRBD1. V lost 5 bases and J lost 5; bases outside the gene matches: 6. The CDR3 is 14 amino acids. Per germline, CDR1 MDHEN and CDR2 SYDVKM. The CDR3 sequence: CASSHRGRGTEAFF. In DNA form, the CDR3 reads TGTGCCAGCAGTCACAGGGGGCGGGGAACTGAAGCTTTCTTT.

This clonotype was found many times. This chain joins TRBV7-2 and TRBJ2-7; tentatively, D is TRBD1 (5 bases). The V end was cut by 5 bases, the J end by 3 bases, with 11 bases between. The germline V gene encodes CDR1 SGHTA and CDR2 FQGNSA. This CDR3 contains 13 residues. CDR3 amino acids: CASSIGDSYEQYV. CDR3 nucleotides: TGTGCCAGCAGCATCGGCGACAGCTACGAGCAGTACGTC.

The genes are TRBV11-2 and TRBJ2-7; TRBD2 might be the D (6 bases). Trimming removed 1 base from V and 6 bases from J, with 16 bases in between. The CDR3 consists of 15 residues. CDR1 SGHAT and CDR2 FQNNGV come from the germline V gene. The CDR3 nucleotides read TGTGCCAGCAGCTTAGTCGGCGGGAACCCGGTCGAGCAGTACTTC. Translation gives CASSLVGGNPVEQYF.

This clonotype was seen more than once but under ten times. This sequence joins TRBV19 and TRBJ1-1; D is uncertain. This CDR3 is 12 amino acids long. The germline gives CDR1 LNHDA, CDR2 SQIVND (reference sequence). V lost 3 bases and J 10 bases, leaving 12 bases between the germline ends. The CDR3 protein is CASSIVGTGAFF. The CDR3 bases are TGTGCCAGTAGTATTGTCGGCACCGGAGCTTTCTTT.

This clonotype was found many times. V and J are TRBV12-3 or TRBV12-4 and TRBJ2-1; possible D gene TRBD2, 6 bases. The CDR3 is made up of 15 amino acids. V gave up 8 bases and J gave up 0 bases, with 14 bases separating them. DNA of the CDR3: TGTGCCAGCCGGAGCCCCGGGAGCTCCTACAATGAGCAGTTCTTC. The encoded protein is CASRSPGSSYNEQFF.